These T cell receptor beta chains were read from a single sample in a study of human T cells and chemical hapten exposure. TCRdb redid the calling of the RACE reads with MiXCR, one entry per CDR3 protein. The sample lists tens of thousands of distinct CDR3 sequences, 9.5% to 15% occurring once. Sequenced here: whole blood, sampled in connection with sensitization to the hapten diphenylcyclopropenone (DPC). Every receptor here comes from a man between 25 and 39 years old with alopecia areata. Some clones in this sample may be carry-over from other donors' samples. The CDR3 runs from the conserved cysteine through the conserved F or W. Fields, in order: D gene, V gene, clone size, J gene, CDR3 DNA, CDR3 protein. The D gene is left open where the match is weak. The listing skips clone size in some rows; elsewhere it reads once, few, many or a size class.

d_gene: TRBD2; v_gene: TRBV5-1; abundance: -; j_gene: TRBJ2-1; CDR3nt: TGCGCCAGCAGCGAAGGATTGCGGGGGAATGAGCAGTTCTTC; CDR3aa: CASSEGLRGNEQFF
d_gene: -; v_gene: TRBV11-2; abundance: -; j_gene: TRBJ2-1; CDR3nt: TGTGCCAGCAGCTTCCCGGACTTAGACAATGAGCAGTTCTTC; CDR3aa: CASSFPDLDNEQFF
d_gene: -; v_gene: TRBV7-6; abundance: -; j_gene: TRBJ2-7; CDR3nt: TGTGCCAGCAGCCCGGGACGAAACTACGAGCAGTACTTC; CDR3aa: CASSPGRNYEQYF
d_gene: -; v_gene: TRBV7-2; abundance: -; j_gene: TRBJ1-4; CDR3nt: TGTGCCAGCAGCTTAGAGGTGGGGGAACTGTTTTTT; CDR3aa: CASSLEVGELFF
d_gene: TRBD2; v_gene: TRBV29-1; abundance: many; j_gene: TRBJ2-1; CDR3nt: TGCAGCGTTGAAGCTGGGCGGGGGGGCCTTGGTGAGCAGTTCTTC; CDR3aa: CSVEAGRGGLGEQFF
d_gene: TRBD1; v_gene: TRBV7-6; abundance: many; j_gene: TRBJ1-6; CDR3nt: TGTGCCAGCAGCTTAAACCTGGGACAGGGGAATTCACCCCTCCACTTT; CDR3aa: CASSLNLGQGNSPLHF
d_gene: -; v_gene: TRBV20-1; abundance: -; j_gene: TRBJ2-3; CDR3nt: TGCAGTGCTGCAGCGAGCGCAGATACGCAGTATTTT; CDR3aa: CSAAASADTQYF
d_gene: -; v_gene: TRBV4-2; abundance: few; j_gene: TRBJ2-1; CDR3nt: TGTGCCAGCAGCCAAGTGGGTAGCGCGGTCCCCTACGACAATGAGCAGTTCTTC; CDR3aa: CASSQVGSAVPYDNEQFF
d_gene: TRBD1; v_gene: TRBV10-3; abundance: many; j_gene: TRBJ2-1; CDR3nt: TGTGCCATCACTAGGACAGGCAGCTCCTACAATGAGCAGTTCTTC; CDR3aa: CAITRTGSSYNEQFF
d_gene: -; v_gene: TRBV7-9; abundance: many; j_gene: TRBJ2-1; CDR3nt: TGTGCCAGCAGCCTCCGCCCGGATGAGCAGTTCTTC; CDR3aa: CASSLRPDEQFF
d_gene: TRBD1; v_gene: TRBV29-1; abundance: -; j_gene: TRBJ2-7; CDR3nt: TGCAGCGTTAGGGGGACAGCCGAGCAGTACTTC; CDR3aa: CSVRGTAEQYF
d_gene: -; v_gene: TRBV29-1; abundance: -; j_gene: TRBJ2-7; CDR3nt: TGCAGCGTTGATGGGGGACATTCCTACGAGCAGTACTTC; CDR3aa: CSVDGGHSYEQYF
d_gene: TRBD1; v_gene: TRBV24-1; abundance: -; j_gene: TRBJ1-4; CDR3nt: TGTGCCACCAGTGACCGGGGACAGGGGAATGAAAAACTGTTTTTT; CDR3aa: CATSDRGQGNEKLFF
d_gene: -; v_gene: TRBV20-1; abundance: -; j_gene: TRBJ1-2; CDR3nt: TGCAGTGCTAGACACCAGGTATTCGGCTACACCTTC; CDR3aa: CSARHQVFGYTF
d_gene: -; v_gene: TRBV7-9; abundance: -; j_gene: TRBJ2-3; CDR3nt: TGTGCCAGCAGCGCTACAGGAAAAACAGATACGCAGTATTTT; CDR3aa: CASSATGKTDTQYF
d_gene: -; v_gene: TRBV10-3; abundance: many; j_gene: TRBJ2-5; CDR3nt: TGTGCCATCAGTGAGTCGCTCGGCTCGCAAGAGACCCAGTACTTC; CDR3aa: CAISESLGSQETQYF
d_gene: TRBD2; v_gene: TRBV11-2; abundance: many; j_gene: TRBJ2-7; CDR3nt: TGTGCCAGCAGCTCGGGGGGATCCTACGAGCAGTACTTC; CDR3aa: CASSSGGSYEQYF
d_gene: -; v_gene: TRBV7-2; abundance: few; j_gene: TRBJ1-1; CDR3nt: TGTGCCAGCAGCCGCCAACAGGGCGGCGCTTTCTTT; CDR3aa: CASSRQQGGAFF
d_gene: -; v_gene: TRBV28; abundance: many; j_gene: TRBJ1-2; CDR3nt: TGTGCCAGCAGCTTACAAAGACACAATACTAACTATGGCTACACCTTC; CDR3aa: CASSLQRHNTNYGYTF
d_gene: -; v_gene: TRBV19; abundance: many; j_gene: TRBJ1-4; CDR3nt: TGTGCCAGTAGTATTACGGAGAATGAAAAACTGTTTTTT; CDR3aa: CASSITENEKLFF
d_gene: TRBD2; v_gene: TRBV7-2; abundance: few; j_gene: TRBJ2-7; CDR3nt: TGTGCCAGCAGTTTTAGCGGGGGCCTCTACGAGCAGTACTTC; CDR3aa: CASSFSGGLYEQYF
d_gene: TRBD1; v_gene: TRBV29-1; abundance: many; j_gene: TRBJ2-2; CDR3nt: TGCAGCGTTGAGACGACAGGGTTTCATGACACCGGGGAGCTGTTTTTT; CDR3aa: CSVETTGFHDTGELFF
d_gene: -; v_gene: TRBV6-6; abundance: many; j_gene: TRBJ2-3; CDR3nt: TGTGCCAGCAGCTTCGACGGGCTTACGCAGTATTTT; CDR3aa: CASSFDGLTQYF
d_gene: -; v_gene: TRBV29-1; abundance: few; j_gene: TRBJ1-1; CDR3nt: TGCAGCGGCGAGGAAGGAGCTGAAGCTTTCTTT; CDR3aa: CSGEEGAEAFF
d_gene: -; v_gene: TRBV7-6; abundance: once; j_gene: TRBJ2-1; CDR3nt: TGTGCCAGCAGCTCGGAGGGGGAGCACTTCTTC; CDR3aa: CASSSEGEHFF
d_gene: -; v_gene: TRBV7-6; abundance: -; j_gene: TRBJ1-5; CDR3nt: TGTGCCAGCAGCTTAGATATCGGGGTAGGCCAGCCCCAGCATTTT; CDR3aa: CASSLDIGVGQPQHF
d_gene: TRBD1; v_gene: TRBV11-2; abundance: few; j_gene: TRBJ1-2; CDR3nt: TGTGCCAGCAGCTTAGGCCAGGGGGTCCATGGCTACACCTTC; CDR3aa: CASSLGQGVHGYTF
d_gene: TRBD1; v_gene: TRBV20-1; abundance: many; j_gene: TRBJ2-7; CDR3nt: TGCAGTGCTCGGGAAGGGACAGGGCTTGGCGAGCAGTACTTC; CDR3aa: CSAREGTGLGEQYF
d_gene: -; v_gene: TRBV5-1; abundance: many; j_gene: TRBJ2-7; CDR3nt: TGCGCCAGCAGCTTGGACAGAAACTACGAGCAGTACTTC; CDR3aa: CASSLDRNYEQYF
d_gene: -; v_gene: TRBV24-1; abundance: many; j_gene: TRBJ2-1; CDR3nt: TGTGCCACCAGATTGGTGGGGGCGAACTCCTACAATGAGCAGTTCTTC; CDR3aa: CATRLVGANSYNEQFF
d_gene: -; v_gene: TRBV4-1; abundance: many; j_gene: TRBJ1-4; CDR3nt: TGCGCCAGCAGCCACCCCCAGAGATCAACTAATGAAAAACTGTTTTTT; CDR3aa: CASSHPQRSTNEKLFF
d_gene: TRBD2; v_gene: TRBV7-6; abundance: many; j_gene: TRBJ2-2; CDR3nt: TGTGCCAGCAGCCTGAGCGGGGGGAGTACCGGGGAGCTGTTTTTT; CDR3aa: CASSLSGGSTGELFF
d_gene: -; v_gene: TRBV6-5; abundance: few; j_gene: TRBJ1-1; CDR3nt: TGTGCCAGCAGTTTAGGACCGCTGAACACTGAAGCTTTCTTT; CDR3aa: CASSLGPLNTEAFF
d_gene: -; v_gene: TRBV7-8; abundance: many; j_gene: TRBJ1-1; CDR3nt: TGTGCCAGCTCCTTTCCAGGGACCGAAGCTTTCTTT; CDR3aa: CASSFPGTEAFF
d_gene: -; v_gene: TRBV11-2; abundance: -; j_gene: TRBJ2-1; CDR3nt: TGTGCCAGCAGCATTTACAATGAGCAGTTCTTC; CDR3aa: CASSIYNEQFF
d_gene: -; v_gene: TRBV28; abundance: many; j_gene: TRBJ1-2; CDR3nt: TGTGCCAGCAGTTCAGGGATCTATGGCTACACCTTC; CDR3aa: CASSSGIYGYTF
d_gene: TRBD1; v_gene: TRBV29-1; abundance: many; j_gene: TRBJ2-7; CDR3nt: TGCAGCGTTCTCTCACGGGGACAGGGGCGCCTCTACGAGCAGTACTTC; CDR3aa: CSVLSRGQGRLYEQYF
d_gene: -; v_gene: TRBV29-1; abundance: -; j_gene: TRBJ1-1; CDR3nt: TGCAGCGTTCAGGACGGGGGCTGGACTGAAGCTTTCTTT; CDR3aa: CSVQDGGWTEAFF
d_gene: -; v_gene: TRBV29-1; abundance: many; j_gene: TRBJ1-1; CDR3nt: TGCAGCGTTGTAAAGGGGCTGGGGAACACTGAAGCTTTCTTT; CDR3aa: CSVVKGLGNTEAFF
d_gene: TRBD1; v_gene: TRBV27; abundance: many; j_gene: TRBJ2-2; CDR3nt: TGTGCCAGCAGTATGAACAGGGGGCTGAGCACCGGGGAGCTGTTTTTT; CDR3aa: CASSMNRGLSTGELFF
d_gene: -; v_gene: TRBV29-1; abundance: few; j_gene: TRBJ2-7; CDR3nt: TGCAGCGCTACAGGGTCCCACGAGCAGTACTTC; CDR3aa: CSATGSHEQYF